This T cell receptor beta chain was found in a study of regulatory T cells in long-lasting Graves disease. iRepertoire HTBI primers and Arm-PCR of CDR3 regions built TCR beta libraries. MiXCR was run by TCRdb on the multiplex PCR reads, yielding one entry per CDR3 protein. The sample contains about 380,000 distinct CDR3 sequences, less than 20% of which appear only once. General study points: Relative to new patients (roughly 970), persistent patients exhibited greater sharing of public clonotypes (more than 2,500). Accuracy may have been reduced by the small sample size.

The sample's time point: newly diagnosed GD, antithyroid drugs for less than 3 months. The authors made the TCR library using RNA they extracted from PBMCs. The collection involved drawing roughly 9 milliliters of peripheral blood into EDTA tubes. The length of the CDR3 is 15 residues. The V gene end was trimmed by 2 bases and the J gene end by 4 bases; junction bases not matched to a gene: 7. Germline V lookup: CDR1 KGHSY, CDR2 FQNENV. This clonotype was observed a single time. The antigen is unknown. This rearrangement joins TRBV16 to TRBJ1-1; TRBD1 matches at 7 bases. This clonotype was sampled from a female donor with Graves disease. The starting material was peripheral blood mononuclear cells (PBMCs), obtained at new diagnosis, from a patient treated with antithyroid drugs. The CDR3 DNA is TGTGCCAGCAGCCAAAATCTTGGGACAGCCACTGAAGCTTTCTTT. Translation: CASSQNLGTATEAFF.